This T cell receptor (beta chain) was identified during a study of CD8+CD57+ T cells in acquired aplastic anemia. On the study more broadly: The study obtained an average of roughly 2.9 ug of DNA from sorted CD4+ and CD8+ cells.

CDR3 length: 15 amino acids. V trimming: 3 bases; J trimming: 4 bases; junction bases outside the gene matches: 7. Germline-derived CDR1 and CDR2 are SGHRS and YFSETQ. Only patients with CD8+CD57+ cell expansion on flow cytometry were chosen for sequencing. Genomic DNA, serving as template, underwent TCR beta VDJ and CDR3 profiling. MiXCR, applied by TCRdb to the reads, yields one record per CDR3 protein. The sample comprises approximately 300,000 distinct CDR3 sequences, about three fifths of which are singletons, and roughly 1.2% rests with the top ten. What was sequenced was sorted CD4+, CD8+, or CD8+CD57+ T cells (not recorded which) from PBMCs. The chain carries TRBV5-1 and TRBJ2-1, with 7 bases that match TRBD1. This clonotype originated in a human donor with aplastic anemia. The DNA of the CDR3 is TGCGCCAGCAGCTCACAGGGGATTTGGTACAATGAGCAGTTCTTC. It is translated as CASSSQGIWYNEQFF.